A selection of T cell receptor beta chains follows, all from one sample in a study of early T cells in non-severe SARS-CoV-2 infection. TCRdb used MiXCR to reprocess the 5' RACE reads, holding one entry per CDR3 protein. The sample records tens of thousands of distinct CDR3 sequences, about 12% being singletons. Sequenced material: whole blood. Receptor source: an adult who was a healthcare worker with PCR-confirmed SARS-CoV-2 infection or an uninfected control (not recorded which). CDR3s include the opening cysteine and the closing phenylalanine or tryptophan. D genes are given only for firm matches. Clone sizes are given selectively: once, few, many, or a class where the clone is expanded.

J gene | clone size | D gene | V gene | CDR3 protein | CDR3 DNA
TRBJ1-3 | many | - | TRBV12-3/TRBV12-4 | CASSSPRWGRRPGNTIYF | TGTGCCAGCAGTTCGCCAAGGTGGGGGCGTCGTCCTGGAAACACCATATATTTT
TRBJ1-3 | - | - | TRBV6-5 | CASKRSSGNTIYF | TGTGCCAGCAAACGGAGCTCTGGAAACACCATATATTTT
TRBJ1-6 | many | TRBD1 | TRBV18 | CASSPPDRVVHSPLHF | TGTGCCAGCTCACCTCCGGACAGGGTAGTCCATTCACCCCTCCACTTT
TRBJ2-7 | - | TRBD2 | TRBV14 | CASEIAGGVSYEQYF | TGTGCCAGCGAGATAGCGGGAGGGGTCTCCTACGAGCAGTACTTC
TRBJ1-6 | many | TRBD1 | TRBV6-5 | CASSPEDRGYNSPLHF | TGTGCCAGCAGTCCAGAGGACAGGGGATATAATTCACCCCTCCACTTT
TRBJ1-4 | - | - | TRBV9 | CASSVAAVLNEKLFF | TGTGCCAGCAGCGTCGCAGCCGTTTTAAATGAAAAACTGTTTTTT
TRBJ2-3 | few | - | TRBV6-6 | CASSSGTRDTQYF | TGTGCCAGCAGCTCAGGGACACGCGATACGCAGTATTTT
TRBJ1-1 | - | - | TRBV25-1 | CASNRGTEAFF | TGTGCCAGCAATAGGGGCACTGAAGCTTTCTTT
TRBJ1-1 | few | - | TRBV5-4 | CASSGQGLEAFF | TGTGCCAGCAGCGGACAAGGCCTTGAAGCTTTCTTT
TRBJ2-3 | - | TRBD2 | TRBV20-1 | CSARVSGGGTDTQYF | TGCAGTGCTAGAGTCAGCGGGGGGGGCACAGATACGCAGTATTTT
TRBJ2-3 | - | TRBD2 | TRBV10-3 | CAISVFKAGSQYF | TGTGCCATCAGCGTCTTTAAAGCGGGGTCGCAGTATTTT
TRBJ2-7 | many | TRBD1 | TRBV27 | CASSFTGARIEQYF | TGTGCCAGCAGTTTTACAGGGGCGCGAATAGAGCAGTACTTC
TRBJ1-2 | few | - | TRBV29-1 | CSVTELSNYGYTF | TGCAGCGTGACCGAGCTCTCTAACTATGGCTACACCTTC
TRBJ2-7 | - | - | TRBV3-1 | CASSTRRDAYEQYF | TGTGCCAGCAGCACCAGACGAGACGCCTACGAGCAGTACTTC
TRBJ1-1 | many | - | TRBV5-6 | CASSLVPYTEAFF | TGTGCCAGCAGCTTGGTTCCCTACACTGAAGCTTTCTTT
TRBJ1-2 | many | TRBD1 | TRBV29-1 | CSVEDPGQGRDGYTF | TGCAGCGTTGAAGACCCGGGACAGGGGAGAGATGGCTACACCTTC
TRBJ2-7 | many | TRBD1 | TRBV20-1 | CSARGDRPLSYEQYF | TGCAGTGCTAGGGGGGACAGGCCCCTCTCCTACGAGCAGTACTTC
TRBJ1-2 | few | - | TRBV12-3/TRBV12-4 | CASSLVGTADGYTF | TGTGCCAGCAGCTTAGTCGGGACTGCTGATGGCTACACCTTC
TRBJ1-5 | many | TRBD1 | TRBV18 | CASSETGGSQPQHF | TGTGCCAGCTCGGAAACAGGGGGCTCTCAGCCCCAGCATTTT
TRBJ2-1 | many | - | TRBV18 | CASSPKSGTGNEQFF | TGTGCCAGCTCACCAAAATCAGGAACGGGCAATGAGCAGTTCTTC
TRBJ1-1 | few | - | TRBV7-3 | CASSFSGNTEAFF | TGTGCCAGCAGCTTTTCAGGGAACACTGAAGCTTTCTTT
TRBJ1-3 | - | - | TRBV20-1 | CSARAVADTIYF | TGCAGTGCTAGAGCCGTGGCTGACACCATATATTTT
TRBJ1-1 | many | - | TRBV29-1 | CSVVDGDTEAFF | TGCAGCGTAGTCGACGGAGACACTGAAGCTTTCTTT
TRBJ1-1 | - | - | TRBV12-5 | CASGLPPESTEAFF | TGTGCTAGTGGTTTGCCCCCCGAGAGCACTGAAGCTTTCTTT
TRBJ2-1 | many | - | TRBV5-1 | CASGAANEQFF | TGCGCCAGCGGTGCCGCCAATGAGCAGTTCTTC
TRBJ1-2 | once | - | TRBV20-1 | CSARPTAVNYGYTF | TGCAGTGCTAGGCCGACAGCCGTTAACTATGGCTACACCTTC
TRBJ1-6 | - | - | TRBV6-5 | CASRGEGPSSYNSPLHF | TGTGCCAGCAGAGGGGAGGGACCGAGCTCCTATAATTCACCCCTCCACTTT
TRBJ1-1 | many | - | TRBV29-1 | CSVEGPGNTEAFF | TGCAGCGTTGAAGGCCCGGGAAACACTGAAGCTTTCTTT
TRBJ2-3 | many | TRBD2 | TRBV6-5 | CASSYSASSGRPDTQYF | TGTGCCAGCAGTTACTCGGCGTCTAGCGGGAGACCTGATACGCAGTATTTT
TRBJ1-6 | few | - | TRBV7-6 | CASSLGGVAPLHF | TGTGCCAGCAGCTTAGGAGGGGTGGCTCCCCTCCACTTT
TRBJ2-5 | many | TRBD2 | TRBV5-1 | CASIAGDQETQYF | TGCGCCAGCATAGCGGGGGACCAAGAGACCCAGTACTTC
TRBJ1-6 | - | - | TRBV11-1 | CASSLGLSDSPLHF | TGTGCCAGCAGCTTAGGCCTCTCGGATTCACCCCTCCACTTT
TRBJ2-3 | few | - | TRBV29-1 | CSVGRVGDTQYF | TGCAGCGTGGGCAGGGTGGGAGATACGCAGTATTTT
TRBJ1-5 | many | - | TRBV18 | CASSPGGGNQPQHF | TGTGCCAGCTCACCAGGGGGAGGCAATCAGCCCCAGCATTTT
TRBJ1-3 | - | - | TRBV28 | CASSLYKGTGNTIYF | TGTGCCAGCAGTTTATACAAGGGAACCGGAAACACCATATATTTT
TRBJ1-1 | - | TRBD1 | TRBV7-8 | CASSFLWDRNTEAFF | TGTGCCAGCAGCTTTCTCTGGGACAGGAACACTGAAGCTTTCTTT
TRBJ2-5 | many | TRBD2 | TRBV7-9 | CASSPPGLAEETQYF | TGTGCCAGCAGCCCACCGGGACTAGCCGAAGAGACCCAGTACTTC
TRBJ1-2 | many | TRBD1 | TRBV7-9 | CASSPYGTGVDYGYTF | TGTGCCAGCAGCCCATACGGGACAGGGGTCGACTATGGCTACACCTTC
TRBJ2-7 | many | - | TRBV18 | CASSPPSSYEQYF | TGTGCCAGCTCACCACCGAGCTCCTACGAGCAGTACTTC
TRBJ1-4 | few | - | TRBV15 | CATSRWDEKLFF | TGTGCCACCAGCAGGTGGGATGAAAAACTGTTTTTT
TRBJ1-6 | few | - | TRBV10-2 | CASSANGRDSPLHF | TGCGCCAGCAGTGCGAACGGGAGGGACTCACCCCTCCACTTT
TRBJ1-2 | - | - | TRBV19 | CASSNTNGYGYTF | TGTGCCAGTAGTAATACTAACGGGTATGGCTACACCTTC
TRBJ2-1 | many | - | TRBV14 | CASSQVRGGGWFEQFF | TGTGCCAGCAGCCAGGTCCGGGGAGGGGGTTGGTTTGAGCAGTTCTTC
TRBJ2-5 | many | - | TRBV6-5 | CASSYGQWPGQETQYF | TGTGCCAGCAGTTACGGCCAATGGCCAGGGCAAGAGACCCAGTACTTC
TRBJ2-4 | many | - | TRBV12-3/TRBV12-4 | CASSLPDGKSPEVLAKNIQYF | TGTGCCAGCAGTTTGCCGGACGGCAAATCCCCTGAGGTCCTAGCCAAAAACATTCAGTACTTC
TRBJ1-6 | many | - | TRBV7-7 | CASSPAENSPLHF | TGTGCTAGCAGCCCTGCGGAGAATTCACCCCTCCACTTT
TRBJ1-2 | few | - | TRBV12-3/TRBV12-4 | CASSSDRRYYGYTF | TGTGCCAGCAGTTCTGACAGGAGATACTATGGCTACACCTTC
TRBJ2-1 | few | - | TRBV3-1 | CASSQEGGGYNEQFF | TGTGCCAGCAGCCAAGAGGGTGGGGGTTACAATGAGCAGTTCTTC
TRBJ2-1 | many | TRBD2 | TRBV5-1 | CASSFGSSGGNEQFF | TGCGCCAGCAGCTTTGGCTCGAGCGGGGGGAATGAGCAGTTCTTC
TRBJ1-2 | - | - | TRBV18 | CASSVSRGDGYTF | TGTGCCAGCTCGGTGAGCCGGGGAGATGGCTACACCTTC
TRBJ1-3 | many | - | TRBV18 | CASSPPPRTYSGNTIYF | TGTGCCAGCTCACCACCCCCTCGGACTTACTCTGGAAACACCATATATTTT
TRBJ2-7 | many | - | TRBV29-1 | CSVEGTDHDRPPGEQYF | TGCAGCGTTGAAGGGACAGATCATGACCGCCCACCGGGGGAGCAGTACTTC
TRBJ2-7 | few | - | TRBV11-2 | CASSLVVSLVREQYF | TGTGCCAGCAGCTTAGTCGTAAGCCTCGTAAGAGAGCAGTACTTC
TRBJ2-5 | many | - | TRBV5-6 | CASSWEGARAETQYF | TGTGCCAGCAGCTGGGAGGGGGCTAGAGCGGAGACCCAGTACTTC
TRBJ2-7 | many | - | TRBV28 | CASSLPVGATYEQYF | TGTGCCAGCAGTCTCCCCGTAGGGGCCACCTACGAGCAGTACTTC